This TCR beta chain stems from a study of OX40 agonist ivuxolimab in advanced cancers. From germline, CDR1 is LNHDA and CDR2 SQIVND (reference sequence). The V and J ends lost 0 bases and 8 bases respectively, with 11 bases between them. This CDR3 has 14 amino acids. Using immunoSEQ multiplex PCR, the repertoire was profiled, and TCRdb retains in-frame clones only, with some absent. The sample lists more than 45,000 clones; around 87% were seen once. This TCR came from an adult with an advanced solid tumor such as melanoma, head and neck, liver or kidney cancer. V usage is TRBV19 and J usage is TRBJ2-1; D unclear. Sequencing used CD4+ or CD8+ T cells sorted from blood, obtained in a trial of the OX40 agonist ivuxolimab. This CDR3 reads CASSIERARDEQFF. CDR3 coding DNA: TGTGCCAGTAGTATAGAACGCGCTCGGGATGAGCAGTTCTTC.